This TCR beta chain was documented in a study of blood T cell repertoires in COVID-19. As for the study in general: The samples span acute and convalescent COVID-19 from the United States, Italy and Spain. PBMCs, B-cell-depleted T cells, or T cells were the source of the cDNA or gDNA that made up the material.

Methods used by the authors: Reference gene primer amplification in the assay estimated nucleated cell counts. Using immunoSEQ multiplex PCR, the repertoire was profiled, and TCRdb retains in-frame clones only, with some absent. The V and J calls and clone size come from that table; D and trimming were worked out from the DNA. This sample carries 120,000 to 150,000 clones, about nine tenths of them seen once, and the ten largest clones take approximately 35%. The sample was peripheral blood. This receptor was obtained from a man in his fifties who had recovered from COVID-19.

The CDR3 DNA sequence: TGTGCCAGCAGCTTAGCGGGCAGGGACTACGAGCAGTACTTC. It translates to CASSLAGRDYEQYF. The chain employs TRBV7-2 and TRBJ2-7, with D possibly matching TRBD1 (5 bases). The V gene's germline CDR1 is SGHTA and CDR2 FQGNSA. Trimming pared 0 bases from V and 3 bases from J, leaving 9 bases between. This CDR3 has 14 residues.